These T cell receptor beta chains were read from a single sample in a study of identical twins. In TCRdb, the 5' RACE reads were re-called with MiXCR into one record per CDR3 protein. The sample carries approximately 210,000 distinct CDR3 sequences, 5.5% to 7.5% recorded once. A further study also used this sample, focusing on T cells expressing NK-cell markers.

The material sequenced was CD8+ T cells sorted from blood. Receptors originate from a young woman in good health. The CDR3 runs from the conserved cysteine through the conserved F or W. The order of the fields is J gene, D gene, CDR3 length, clone size, V gene, CDR3 DNA, CDR3 protein. The D gene is left open where the match is weak. Clone sizes are given selectively: once, few, many, or a class where the clone is expanded.

J gene: TRBJ1-2; D gene: .; CDR3 length: 15; clone size: .; V gene: TRBV27; CDR3 DNA: TGTGCCAGCAGTTTAAGGGCAGGCGCGGGCTATGGCTACACCTTC; CDR3 protein: CASSLRAGAGYGYTF
J gene: TRBJ2-7; D gene: .; CDR3 length: 14; clone size: few; V gene: TRBV18; CDR3 DNA: TGTGCCAGCTCACCACCGTCGGCTCACTACGAGCAGTACTTC; CDR3 protein: CASSPPSAHYEQYF
J gene: TRBJ2-1; D gene: .; CDR3 length: 16; clone size: many; V gene: TRBV5-1; CDR3 DNA: TGCGCCAGCAGCCCTATGGGAGCGATCTCCTACAATGAGCAGTTCTTC; CDR3 protein: CASSPMGAISYNEQFF
J gene: TRBJ2-7; D gene: .; CDR3 length: 17; clone size: many; V gene: TRBV4-2; CDR3 DNA: TGTGCCAGCAGCAAACGGGTACGAGGCTCCCCTTGGTACGAGCAGTACTTC; CDR3 protein: CASSKRVRGSPWYEQYF
J gene: TRBJ2-1; D gene: .; CDR3 length: 13; clone size: .; V gene: TRBV7-9; CDR3 DNA: TGTGCCAGCAGCCTCCCTTACTCCAATGAGCAGTTCTTC; CDR3 protein: CASSLPYSNEQFF
J gene: TRBJ2-1; D gene: .; CDR3 length: 14; clone size: .; V gene: TRBV10-3; CDR3 DNA: TGTGCCATCAGTGTGGCTAGCAACTACAATGAGCAGTTCTTC; CDR3 protein: CAISVASNYNEQFF
J gene: TRBJ1-2; D gene: .; CDR3 length: 14; clone size: many; V gene: TRBV29-1; CDR3 DNA: TGCAGCGCCACTAGCAGTGACTTAAAATATGGCTACACCTTC; CDR3 protein: CSATSSDLKYGYTF
J gene: TRBJ1-2; D gene: TRBD1; CDR3 length: 14; clone size: few; V gene: TRBV20-1; CDR3 DNA: TGCAGTGCCGCTGCGACAGGGCATAACTATGGCTACACCTTC; CDR3 protein: CSAAATGHNYGYTF
J gene: TRBJ1-5; D gene: TRBD1; CDR3 length: 15; clone size: few; V gene: TRBV6-1; CDR3 DNA: TGTGCCAGCGGACAGGGACCACGTAGCAATCAGCCCCAGCATTTT; CDR3 protein: CASGQGPRSNQPQHF
J gene: TRBJ2-1; D gene: .; CDR3 length: 13; clone size: .; V gene: TRBV12-3/TRBV12-4; CDR3 DNA: TGTGCCAGCAGTTTGGGGCTAGTCTATGAGCAGTTCTTC; CDR3 protein: CASSLGLVYEQFF
J gene: TRBJ1-1; D gene: .; CDR3 length: 14; clone size: .; V gene: TRBV5-5; CDR3 DNA: TGTGCCAGCAGCTTGAATGGGCAGAACACTGAAGCTTTCTTT; CDR3 protein: CASSLNGQNTEAFF
J gene: TRBJ2-5; D gene: TRBD2; CDR3 length: 16; clone size: .; V gene: TRBV6-5; CDR3 DNA: TGTGCCACCAGTTCCAGCGGGGGCAGGTCCCAAGAGACCCAGTACTTC; CDR3 protein: CATSSSGGRSQETQYF
J gene: TRBJ2-7; D gene: .; CDR3 length: 15; clone size: few; V gene: TRBV7-6; CDR3 DNA: TGTGCCAGCAGCCATCGGGGAGACTCAACCTACGAGCAGTACTTC; CDR3 protein: CASSHRGDSTYEQYF
J gene: TRBJ1-5; D gene: TRBD1; CDR3 length: 16; clone size: .; V gene: TRBV6-1; CDR3 DNA: TGTGCCAGCACTCAGTGGGCAGGGGGCCTTAATCAGCCCCAGCATTTT; CDR3 protein: CASTQWAGGLNQPQHF
J gene: TRBJ2-1; D gene: .; CDR3 length: 13; clone size: few; V gene: TRBV4-1; CDR3 DNA: TGCGCCAGCAGCCCGGACTCAGGACATGAGCAGTTCTTC; CDR3 protein: CASSPDSGHEQFF